These T cell receptor beta chains were read from a single sample in a study of shared clonotypes between healthy human individuals. The assay was immunoSEQ multiplex PCR, and TCRdb's table has in-frame clones only and misses some. The sample holds millions of clones, approximately 95% seen once. The sample taken for sequencing was naive CD8+ T cells sorted from blood. All receptors derive from a man younger than 35 in good health. CDR3s include the opening cysteine and the closing phenylalanine or tryptophan. The order of the fields is D gene, V gene, J gene, CDR3 protein. D genes are given only for firm matches.

NA	TRBV4-3	TRBJ2-5	CASSQESGAFETQYF
TRBD1	TRBV9	TRBJ2-7	CASSKSSGQGYEQYF
TRBD2	TRBV29-1	TRBJ2-1	CSVAGGIKIDEQFF
NA	TRBV6-5	TRBJ2-5	CASSYYGSQETQYF
TRBD2	TRBV2	TRBJ2-5	CASSEELAGGQETQYF
NA	TRBV20-1	TRBJ2-4	CSAVGGDVQYF
NA	TRBV21-1	TRBJ1-5	CASNLEDSGIEPQHF
NA	TRBV14	TRBJ1-2	CASSREADKQETGYTF
NA	TRBV27	TRBJ2-7	CASSLTELYEQYF
NA	TRBV5-1	TRBJ2-3	CASSFTSYDSTDTQYF
NA	TRBV11-2	TRBJ2-7	CASSLGVIPMGSYEQYF
NA	TRBV27	TRBJ2-7	CASSLGYTGYEQYF
NA	TRBV30	TRBJ1-5	CAWSVGAGNQPQHF
TRBD1	TRBV27	TRBJ2-7	CASSLGTGAYEQYF
NA	TRBV10-3	TRBJ2-5	CAISESRVGETQYF
NA	TRBV30	TRBJ1-4	CAWSGVLRGETNEKLFF
NA	TRBV9	TRBJ2-7	CASSVKDDPGYEQYF
TRBD2	TRBV5-6	TRBJ2-2	CASSLGVAGPTGELFF
NA	TRBV4-3	TRBJ2-3	CASSQRETRTDTQYF
TRBD1	TRBV27	TRBJ1-1	CASRRRGLDTEAFF
NA	TRBV29-1	TRBJ2-3	CSVLSSTDTQYF
NA	TRBV7-9	TRBJ2-7	CASSNRRNEQYF
NA	TRBV10-3	TRBJ2-1	CAINRKGSYNEQFF
TRBD1	TRBV10-1	TRBJ1-2	CASSVDRDYGYTF
NA	TRBV9	TRBJ2-1	CASSVVVQGSYNEQFF
TRBD2	TRBV27	TRBJ2-7	CASSWTSGSPEQYF
NA	TRBV5-5	TRBJ2-5	CASSLVEGPVQYF
NA	TRBV25-1	NA	CASSEWGDEQYF
NA	TRBV5-1	TRBJ1-2	CASSPRGLHEPNYGYTF
TRBD1	TRBV9	TRBJ2-1	CASSVYGDSPNEQFF
TRBD2	TRBV9	TRBJ2-1	CASSIGLAAGNEQFF
TRBD2	TRBV4-3	TRBJ2-7	CASSQEGLAGGPSYEQYF
TRBD1	TRBV6-5	TRBJ2-2	CASSYLGQGHTGELFF
NA	TRBV7-9	TRBJ1-2	CASSLGDIDGYTF
TRBD1	TRBV7-9	TRBJ2-7	CASSRPPGTGDYEQYF
NA	TRBV11-2	TRBJ2-1	CASSLDRDEQFF
TRBD2	TRBV5-1	TRBJ2-1	CASSSGLAGAVYNEQFF
NA	TRBV30	TRBJ1-2	CAWSVIANVANYGYTF
NA	TRBV6-6	TRBJ2-7	CASAPPGQGSYEQYF
NA	TRBV6-5	TRBJ1-2	CASSYGSGGREYGYTF
TRBD1	TRBV5-4	TRBJ2-7	CASSLDGQGTNYEQYF
NA	TRBV9	TRBJ1-2	CASTGPHYGYTF
NA	TRBV7-9	TRBJ2-3	CASSPTVRDSYTDTQYF
NA	TRBV10-3	TRBJ2-2	CAIRVGGTGELFF
TRBD1	TRBV10-2	TRBJ2-7	CASGDRDPYEQYF
NA	TRBV9	TRBJ2-3	CASSVEGRFMDTQYF
NA	TRBV4-1	TRBJ2-7	CASRQEPGLTLYEQYF